This paragraph covers one T cell receptor beta chain sequence. What it recognizes is unknown. This CDR3 contains 13 residues. Looked up from germline, CDR1 is SGHKS and CDR2 is YYEKEE (reference sequence). V trimming: 0 bases; J trimming: 4 bases; junction bases outside the gene matches: 0. Nominally healthy donors were sampled, though unrecorded immune exposures were likely. This specimen belongs to a study of cytomegalovirus exposure and HLA in healthy donors. Study-level background: A prior study identified some 100 million unique TCR beta sequences from about 179 million T cells. Broader study findings: Sequencing depth roughly uniform across donors was assumed in presence/absence analyses. Some highly shared sequence variants likely arose as a pipeline artifact.

Primers: 60 Vbeta forward and 13 Jbeta reverse. Measured with immunoSEQ multiplex PCR; TCRdb has only the in-frame clones, and not every one. The repertoire includes some 200,000 clones, approximately 80% of them detected once, and 2% to 3% sits in the top ten. V gene TRBV5-5 combines with J gene TRBJ1-2; 7 positions agree with TRBD1. Material: PBMCs. The TCR originated in a woman in her 50s in good health and CMV-seropositive. The CDR3 spells CASSLGDSYGYTF. CDR3 nucleotide sequence: TGTGCCAGCAGCTTGGGGGACAGCTATGGCTACACCTTC. The complete variable domain, with remaining parts taken from reference TRBV5-5 and TRBJ1-2, reads DAGVTQSPTHLIKTRGQQVTLRCSPISGHKSVSWYQQVLGQGPQFIFQYYEKEERGRGNFPDRFSARQFPNYSSELNVNALLLGDSALYLCASSLGDSYGYTFGSGTRLTVV.